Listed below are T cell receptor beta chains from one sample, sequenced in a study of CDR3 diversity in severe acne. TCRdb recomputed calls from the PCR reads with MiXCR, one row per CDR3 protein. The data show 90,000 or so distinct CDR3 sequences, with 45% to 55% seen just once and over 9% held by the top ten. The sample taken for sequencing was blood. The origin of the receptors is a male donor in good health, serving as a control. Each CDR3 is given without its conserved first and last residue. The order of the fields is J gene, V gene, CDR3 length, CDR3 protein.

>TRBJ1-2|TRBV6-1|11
ASSDQGNYGYT
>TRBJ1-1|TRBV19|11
ASNLEGYTEAF
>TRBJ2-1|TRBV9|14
ASSVGLGGGYNEQF
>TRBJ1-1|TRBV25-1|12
ASSEAGEDTEAF
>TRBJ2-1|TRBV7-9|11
ASSLVVTNEQF
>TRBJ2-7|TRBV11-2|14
ASSLRAGRLFNEQY
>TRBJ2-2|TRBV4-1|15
ASSQWASGSNTGELL
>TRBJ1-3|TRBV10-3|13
AIRQIGSSGNTIY
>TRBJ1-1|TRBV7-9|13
ASSWDQSVRAEAF
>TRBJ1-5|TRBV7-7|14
ASSLFAPNPDQPQH
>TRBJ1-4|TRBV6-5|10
ASSKKKKKLF
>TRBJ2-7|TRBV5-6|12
ASSFGGSTYEQY
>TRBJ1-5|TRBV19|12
ASTGTGAYQPQH
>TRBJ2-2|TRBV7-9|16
ASSAPTSGRSDTGELF
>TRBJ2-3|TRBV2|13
ASSLRDYRTDTQY
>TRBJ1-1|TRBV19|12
ASSTPRMNTEAF
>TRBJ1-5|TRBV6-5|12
ASSERVGEAYEQ
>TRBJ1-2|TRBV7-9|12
ASSLESGGDGYT
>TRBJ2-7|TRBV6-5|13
ASSRGLAGSYEQY
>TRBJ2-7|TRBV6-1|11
ASSGTGISEQY
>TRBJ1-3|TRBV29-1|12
SVAGGITGNTIY
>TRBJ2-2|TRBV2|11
ASWAGNTGELF
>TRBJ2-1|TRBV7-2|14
ASSHPGTGKVNEQF
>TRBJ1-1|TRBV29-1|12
SAKGGQGYTEAF
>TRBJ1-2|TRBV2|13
ASSPTVEGGYGYT
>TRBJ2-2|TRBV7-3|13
ASRTGTGDTGELF
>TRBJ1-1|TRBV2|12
ASSEKMGRTEAL
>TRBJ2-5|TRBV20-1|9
SALVDKTQY
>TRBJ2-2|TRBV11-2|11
ASSSTSVGELF
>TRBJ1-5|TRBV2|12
ASSAQASNQPQH
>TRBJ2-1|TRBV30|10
AWEKSGRAQF